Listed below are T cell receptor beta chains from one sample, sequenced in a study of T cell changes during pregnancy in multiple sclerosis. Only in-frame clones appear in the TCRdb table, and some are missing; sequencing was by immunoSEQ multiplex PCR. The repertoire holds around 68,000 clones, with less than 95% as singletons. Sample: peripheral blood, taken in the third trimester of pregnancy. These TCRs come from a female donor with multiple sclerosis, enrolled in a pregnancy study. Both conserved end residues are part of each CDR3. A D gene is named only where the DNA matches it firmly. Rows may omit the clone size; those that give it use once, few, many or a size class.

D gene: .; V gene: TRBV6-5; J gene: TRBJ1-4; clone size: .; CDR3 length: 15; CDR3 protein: CASSYGTGLNEKLFF; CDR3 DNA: TGTGCCAGCAGTTACGGTACAGGGTTGAATGAAAAACTGTTTTTT
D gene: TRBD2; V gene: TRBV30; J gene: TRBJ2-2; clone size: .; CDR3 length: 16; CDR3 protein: CAWNGLAGAGTGELFF; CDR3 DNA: TGTGCCTGGAACGGACTAGCGGGGGCGGGGACCGGGGAGCTGTTTTTT
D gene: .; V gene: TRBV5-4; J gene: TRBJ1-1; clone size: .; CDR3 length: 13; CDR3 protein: CASSLAGVTEAFF; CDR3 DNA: TGTGCCAGCAGCTTGGCAGGTGTGACTGAAGCTTTCTTT
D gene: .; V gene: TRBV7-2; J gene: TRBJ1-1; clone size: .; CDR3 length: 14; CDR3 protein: CASSVGQQNTEAFF; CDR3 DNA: TGTGCCAGCAGCGTTGGACAGCAGAACACTGAAGCTTTCTTT
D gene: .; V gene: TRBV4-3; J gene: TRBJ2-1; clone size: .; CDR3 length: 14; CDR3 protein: CASSQDGRRDEQFF; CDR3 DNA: TGCGCCAGCAGCCAAGATGGGAGAAGGGATGAGCAGTTCTTC
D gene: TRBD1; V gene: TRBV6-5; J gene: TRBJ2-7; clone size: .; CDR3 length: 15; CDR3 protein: CASSYSTGGGDEQYF; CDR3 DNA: TGTGCCAGCAGTTACTCGACAGGGGGCGGCGACGAGCAGTACTTC
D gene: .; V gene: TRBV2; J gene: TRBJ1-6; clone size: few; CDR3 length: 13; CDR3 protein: CASSGRGNSPLHF; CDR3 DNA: TGTGCCAGCAGTGGCAGGGGCAATTCACCCCTCCACTTT
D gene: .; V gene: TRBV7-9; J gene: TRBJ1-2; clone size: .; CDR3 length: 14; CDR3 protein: CASSLARSEYGYTF; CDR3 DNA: TGTGCCAGCAGCTTAGCTCGTTCGGAGTATGGCTACACCTTC
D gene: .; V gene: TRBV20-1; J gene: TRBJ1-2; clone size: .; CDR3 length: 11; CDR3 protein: CSASTGVGYTF; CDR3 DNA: TGCAGTGCTAGTACGGGGGTGGGGTACACCTTC
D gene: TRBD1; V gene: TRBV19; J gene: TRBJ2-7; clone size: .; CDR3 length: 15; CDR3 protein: CASSMKGTGGYEQYF; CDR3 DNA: TGTGCCAGTAGTATGAAGGGGACAGGGGGCTACGAGCAGTACTTC
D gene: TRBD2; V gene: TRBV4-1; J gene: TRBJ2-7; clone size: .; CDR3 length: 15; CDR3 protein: CASSTQAGLGDEQYF; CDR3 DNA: TGCGCCAGCAGTACGCAAGCGGGATTAGGCGACGAGCAGTACTTC
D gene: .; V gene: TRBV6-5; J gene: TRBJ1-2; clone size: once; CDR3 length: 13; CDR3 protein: CASKAASRGGYTF; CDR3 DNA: TGTGCCAGCAAGGCGGCTTCGCGTGGGGGCTACACCTTC
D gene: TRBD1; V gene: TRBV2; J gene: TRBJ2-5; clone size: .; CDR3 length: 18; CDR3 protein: CASSDSPPGQGWQETQYF; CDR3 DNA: TGTGCCAGCAGTGACTCACCTCCTGGACAGGGATGGCAAGAGACCCAGTACTTC
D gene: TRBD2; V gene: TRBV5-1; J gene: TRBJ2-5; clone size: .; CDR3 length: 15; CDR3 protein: CASSSRTGGFETQYF; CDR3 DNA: TGCGCCAGCAGCTCCCGGACGGGGGGGTTCGAGACCCAGTACTTC
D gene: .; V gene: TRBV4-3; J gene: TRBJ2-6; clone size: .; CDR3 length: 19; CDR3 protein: CASSQEAGTGLAGANVLTF; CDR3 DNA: TGCGCCAGCAGCCAAGAGGCCGGCACAGGTTTGGCTGGGGCCAACGTCCTGACTTTC
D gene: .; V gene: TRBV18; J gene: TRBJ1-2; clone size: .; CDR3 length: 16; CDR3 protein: CASSPVTGIANYGYTF; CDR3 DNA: TGTGCCAGCTCACCCGTGACCGGGATAGCTAACTATGGCTACACCTTC
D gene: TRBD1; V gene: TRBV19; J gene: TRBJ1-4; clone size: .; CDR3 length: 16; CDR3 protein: CASSMQQGATNEKLFF; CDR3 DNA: TGTGCCAGTAGTATGCAACAGGGGGCAACTAATGAAAAACTGTTTTTT
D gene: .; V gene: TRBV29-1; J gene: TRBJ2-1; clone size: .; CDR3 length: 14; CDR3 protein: CSVVKGQLYNEQFF; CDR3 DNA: TGCAGCGTTGTAAAAGGACAGCTCTACAATGAGCAGTTCTTC
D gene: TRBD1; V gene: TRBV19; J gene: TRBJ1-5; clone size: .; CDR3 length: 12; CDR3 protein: CASEQGNQPQHF; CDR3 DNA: TGTGCCAGTGAACAGGGGAATCAGCCCCAGCATTTT
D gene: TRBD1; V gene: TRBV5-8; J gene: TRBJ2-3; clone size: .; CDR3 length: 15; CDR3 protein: CASSSRQGRTDTQYF; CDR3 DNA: TGTGCCAGCAGCTCCCGACAGGGGCGCACAGATACGCAGTATTTT
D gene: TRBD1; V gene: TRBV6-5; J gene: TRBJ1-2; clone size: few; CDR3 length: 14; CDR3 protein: CASSDGTGRSGYTF; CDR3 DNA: TGTGCCAGCAGTGACGGGACAGGGAGGAGTGGCTACACCTTC
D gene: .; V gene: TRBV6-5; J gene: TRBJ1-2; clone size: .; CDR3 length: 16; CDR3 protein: CASSYSPTGKGVGYTF; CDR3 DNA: TGTGCCAGCAGTTACTCGCCCACAGGGAAAGGTGTCGGCTACACCTTC